This entry lists 3 T cell receptor beta chains sequenced from one sample in a study of human T cells and chemical hapten exposure. One entry per CDR3 protein results from TCRdb running MiXCR on the RACE reads. The data contain around 250,000 distinct CDR3 sequences, 7.5% to 9% of them singletons. Time point specified: pre-sensitization, week 0. Sample treatment: therapeutic diphenylcyclopropenone sensitization with weekly scalp DPC. The sequenced sample was whole blood, obtained in connection with sensitization to the hapten diphenylcyclopropenone (DPC). These receptors were obtained from a woman aged 40 to 50 with alopecia areata. Some clones in this sample may be carry-over from other donors' samples.

The V and J genes are TRBV5-5 and TRBJ2-1; D is possibly TRBD1 (7 bases). This CDR3 region has 14 residues. Germline loops: CDR1 SGHKS, CDR2 YYEKEE (reference sequence). The V end was cut by 2 bases, the J end by 6 bases, with 12 bases between. CDR3 sequence: CASSFAGGGNEQFF. The CDR3 DNA follows: TGTGCCAGCAGCTTCGCAGGGGGAGGCAATGAGCAGTTCTTC.

In its sample, this clonotype was seen many times. The chain uses TRBV20-1 and TRBJ2-7; weak D call: TRBD2 (6 bases). This CDR3 contains 14 residues. Trimming cost V 6 bases and J 2 bases, with 17 bases left between them. Per germline, CDR1 DFQATT and CDR2 SNEGSKA (reference sequence). CDR3 in amino acids: CSAGSGLDTYEQYF. DNA of the CDR3: TGCAGTGCGGGATCGGGACTTGACACCTACGAGCAGTACTTC.

The chain has TRBV9 and TRBJ2-2; no clear D. CDR3 length: 14 residues. V dropped 0 bases and J dropped 7 bases, with 10 bases sitting between them. From germline, CDR1 is SGDLS and CDR2 YYNGEE. In DNA, the CDR3 is TGTGCCAGCAGCGTAGATCAGTATCTCGGGGAGCTGTTTTTT. Translating gives CASSVDQYLGELFF.